This T cell receptor (beta chain) stems from a study of PD-1 blockade in classical Hodgkin lymphoma. General study findings and limits: Significant TCR diversity gains by C4D1 occurred in CD4+ but not CD8+ cells. Complete responders entered with baseline diversity on par with newly diagnosed patients, the results showed. Patients who initiated nivolumab within 1 year of ASCT were excluded.

Libraries were prepared by immunoSEQ multiplex PCR; TCRdb keeps only in-frame clonotypes and omits some of them. The sample records some 110,000 clones, roughly 87% being singletons. Noted time point: cycle 4 day 1 (C4D1), after more than five weeks of nivolumab. All trial patients relapsed after autologous stem cell transplantation. The V gene end was trimmed by 1 base and the J gene end by 6 bases; junction bases not matched to a gene: 5. The CDR3 covers 16 residues. Per germline, CDR1 KGHSH and CDR2 LQKENI. With regard to this clone: The target antigen is unknown.

This clonotype was sampled from a human donor with classical Hodgkin lymphoma. Sequencing was performed on peripheral blood mononuclear cells (PBMCs), taken before the fourth cycle of nivolumab. The genes are TRBV18 and TRBJ1-4; TRBD1 agrees at 10 bases. CDR3 DNA sequence: TGTGCCAGCTCACCACAACGGACAGGGGGGGATGAAAAACTGTTTTTT. This sequence encodes CASSPQRTGGDEKLFF.